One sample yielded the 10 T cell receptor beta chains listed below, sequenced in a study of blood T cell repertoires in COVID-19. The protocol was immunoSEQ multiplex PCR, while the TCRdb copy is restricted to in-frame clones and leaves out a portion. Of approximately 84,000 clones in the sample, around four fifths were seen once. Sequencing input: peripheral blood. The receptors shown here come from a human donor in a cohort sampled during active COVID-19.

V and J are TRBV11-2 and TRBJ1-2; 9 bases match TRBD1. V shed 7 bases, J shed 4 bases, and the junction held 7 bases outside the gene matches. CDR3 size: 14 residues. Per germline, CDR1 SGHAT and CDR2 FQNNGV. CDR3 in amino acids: CASTPTGGGYGYTF. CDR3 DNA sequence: TGTGCCAGCACCCCCACAGGGGGCGGCTATGGCTACACCTTC. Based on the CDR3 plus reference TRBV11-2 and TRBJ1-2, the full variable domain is EAGVAQSPRYKIIEKRQSVAFWCNPISGHATLYWYQQILGQGPKLLIQFQNNGVVDDSQLPKDRFSAERLKGVDSTLKIQPAKLEDSAVYLCASTPTGGGYGYTFGSGTRLTVV.

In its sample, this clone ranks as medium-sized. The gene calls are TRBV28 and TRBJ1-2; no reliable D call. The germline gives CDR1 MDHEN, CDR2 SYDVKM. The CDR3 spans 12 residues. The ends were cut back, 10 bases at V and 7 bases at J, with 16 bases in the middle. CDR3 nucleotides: TGTGCCACCGAACGCCGGGTGGCTGGCTACACCTTC. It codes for CATERRVAGYTF.

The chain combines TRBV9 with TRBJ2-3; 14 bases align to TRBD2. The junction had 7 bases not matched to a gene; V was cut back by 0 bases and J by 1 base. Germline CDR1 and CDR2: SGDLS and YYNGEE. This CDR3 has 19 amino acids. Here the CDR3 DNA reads TGTGCCAGCAGCGTAGGACTAGCGGGGGGGCCAGGAGGCACAGATACGCAGTATTTT. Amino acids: CASSVGLAGGPGGTDTQYF. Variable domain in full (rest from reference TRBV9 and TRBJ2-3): DSGVTQTPKHLITATGQRVTLRCSPRSGDLSVYWYQQSLDQGLQFLIQYYNGEERAKGNILERFSAQQFPDLHSELNLSSLELGDSALYFCASSVGLAGGPGGTDTQYFGPGTRLTVL.

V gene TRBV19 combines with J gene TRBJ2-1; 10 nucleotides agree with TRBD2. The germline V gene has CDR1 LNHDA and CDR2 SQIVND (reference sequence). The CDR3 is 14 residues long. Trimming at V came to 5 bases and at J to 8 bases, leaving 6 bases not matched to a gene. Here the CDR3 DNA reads TGTGCCAGTAGTCCTAGCGGGAGTGTCTATGAGCAGTTCTTC. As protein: CASSPSGSVYEQFF.

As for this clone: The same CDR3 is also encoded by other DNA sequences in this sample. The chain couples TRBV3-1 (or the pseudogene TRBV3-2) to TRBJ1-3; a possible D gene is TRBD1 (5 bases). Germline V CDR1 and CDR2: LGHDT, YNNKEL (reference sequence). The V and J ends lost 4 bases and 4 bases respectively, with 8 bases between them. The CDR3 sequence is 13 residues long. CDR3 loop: CASSPRQGNTIYF. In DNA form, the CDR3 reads TGTGCCAGCAGCCCTAGACAGGGAAACACCATATATTTT.

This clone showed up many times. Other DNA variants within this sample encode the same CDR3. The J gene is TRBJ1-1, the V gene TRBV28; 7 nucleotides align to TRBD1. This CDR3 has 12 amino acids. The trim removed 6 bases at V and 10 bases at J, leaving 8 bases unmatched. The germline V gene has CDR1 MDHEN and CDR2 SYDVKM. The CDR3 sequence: CASRPDRARAFF. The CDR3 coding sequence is TGTGCCAGCAGGCCCGACAGGGCACGAGCTTTCTTT. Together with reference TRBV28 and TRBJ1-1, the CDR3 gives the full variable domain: DVKVTQSSRYLVKRTGEKVFLECVQDMDHENMFWYRQDPGLGLRLIYFSYDVKMKEKGDIPEGYSVSREKKERFSLILESASTNQTSMYLCASRPDRARAFFGQGTRLTVV.

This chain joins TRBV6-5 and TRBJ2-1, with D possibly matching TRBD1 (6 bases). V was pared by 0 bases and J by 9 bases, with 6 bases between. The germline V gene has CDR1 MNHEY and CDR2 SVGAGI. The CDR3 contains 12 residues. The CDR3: CASSYSTGEQFF. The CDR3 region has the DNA TGTGCCAGCAGTTACTCGACAGGTGAGCAGTTCTTC.

The CDR3 region is CASTLSSGGRDTQYF. The CDR3 DNA reads TGTGCCAGCACCCTTTCTAGCGGGGGACGGGATACGCAGTATTTT. The chain has TRBV7-2 and TRBJ2-3; 10 positions match TRBD2. The CDR3 runs to 15 residues. The J segment lost 6 bases and the V segment lost 7 bases, leaving 10 bases of the junction unmatched. CDR1 and CDR2 (germline): SGHTA, FQGNSA.

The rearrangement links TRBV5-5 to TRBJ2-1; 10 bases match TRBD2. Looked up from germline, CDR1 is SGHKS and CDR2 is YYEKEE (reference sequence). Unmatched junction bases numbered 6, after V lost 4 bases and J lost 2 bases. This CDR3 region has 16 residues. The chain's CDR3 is CASSLSGRGPYNEQFF. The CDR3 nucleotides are TGTGCCAGCAGCCTGAGCGGGAGGGGACCCTACAATGAGCAGTTCTTC.

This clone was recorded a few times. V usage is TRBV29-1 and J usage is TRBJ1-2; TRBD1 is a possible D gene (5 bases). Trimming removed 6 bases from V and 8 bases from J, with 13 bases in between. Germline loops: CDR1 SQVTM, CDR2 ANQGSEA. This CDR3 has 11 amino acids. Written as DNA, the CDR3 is TGCAGCGTCACGACAGTCACGGGCTACACCTTC. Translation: CSVTTVTGYTF.